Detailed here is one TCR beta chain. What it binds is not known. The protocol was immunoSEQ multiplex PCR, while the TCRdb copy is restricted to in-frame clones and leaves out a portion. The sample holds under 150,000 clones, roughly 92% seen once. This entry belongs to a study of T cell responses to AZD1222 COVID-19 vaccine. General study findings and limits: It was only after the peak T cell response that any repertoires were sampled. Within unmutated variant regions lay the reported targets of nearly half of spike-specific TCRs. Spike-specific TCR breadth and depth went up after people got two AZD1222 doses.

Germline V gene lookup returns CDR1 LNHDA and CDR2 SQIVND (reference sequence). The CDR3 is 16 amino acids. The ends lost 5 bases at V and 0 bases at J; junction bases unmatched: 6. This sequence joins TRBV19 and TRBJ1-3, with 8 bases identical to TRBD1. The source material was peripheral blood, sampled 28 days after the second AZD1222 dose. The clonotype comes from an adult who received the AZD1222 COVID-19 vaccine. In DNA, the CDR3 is TGTGCCAGTAGTGTCGACAGGGGATACTCTGGAAACACCATATATTTT. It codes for CASSVDRGYSGNTIYF.